These T cell receptor beta chains were read from a single sample in a study of spatial heterogeneity in lung cancer. In TCRdb, the 5' RACE reads were re-called with MiXCR into one record per CDR3 protein. Of a few thousand distinct CDR3 sequences in the sample, roughly 19% were seen once. The sequences come from lung tumor tissue, collected at surgery. These receptors were taken from a male donor with early-stage non-small cell lung cancer. Each CDR3 is given with its conserved first and last residue. A D gene is named only where the DNA matches it firmly. Clone size is given for some rows only: seen once, a few or many times, or a class if the clone is expanded.

>TRBD1|few|TRBV7-3|TRBJ2-6
CASSSDRGPGGANVLTF
TGTGCCAGCAGCTCCGACAGGGGGCCCGGTGGGGCCAACGTCCTGACTTTC
>NA|NA|TRBV12-3/TRBV12-4|TRBJ2-1
CASSSGGRYNEQFF
TGTGCCAGCAGTTCCGGGGGGCGATACAATGAGCAGTTCTTC
>NA|NA|TRBV20-1|TRBJ2-1
CSARDGPDEQFF
TGCAGTGCTAGGGACGGACCGGATGAGCAGTTCTTC
>NA|medium-sized|TRBV11-3|TRBJ2-7
CASSLGNQGYEQYF
TGTGCCAGCAGCTTAGGCAACCAGGGCTACGAGCAGTACTTC
>TRBD1|medium-sized|TRBV15|TRBJ2-2
CATSRQGDTGELFF
TGTGCCACCAGCAGACAGGGGGACACCGGGGAGCTGTTTTTT
>NA|few|TRBV28|TRBJ2-2
CASNRAATGELFF
TGTGCCAGCAATAGGGCAGCCACCGGGGAGCTGTTTTTT
>NA|NA|TRBV7-2|TRBJ2-5
CASSVTEPQYF
TGTGCCAGCAGCGTTACCGAGCCCCAGTACTTC
>NA|medium-sized|TRBV28|TRBJ1-6
CASSSGAVSSPLHF
TGTGCCAGCAGTTCGGGCGCCGTTAGTTCACCCCTCCACTTT
>NA|medium-sized|TRBV5-4|TRBJ1-5
CASSLGGGSNQPQHF
TGTGCCAGCAGCTTGGGCGGAGGGAGCAATCAGCCCCAGCATTTT
>NA|medium-sized|TRBV29-1|TRBJ2-5
CSVDQEGRSTGAQYF
TGCAGCGTTGACCAGGAAGGTAGAAGTACCGGGGCCCAGTACTTC
>TRBD2|NA|TRBV7-9|TRBJ2-1
CASTVGSGRRYNEQFF
TGTGCCAGCACCGTCGGTAGCGGGAGGCGCTACAATGAGCAGTTCTTC
>TRBD2|many|TRBV30|TRBJ2-1
CAWSPSGGRDNEQFF
TGTGCCTGGAGTCCCAGCGGGGGGCGCGACAATGAGCAGTTCTTC
>NA|NA|TRBV28|TRBJ2-3
CASSPQRAGPDTQYF
TGTGCCAGCAGTCCTCAGCGGGCCGGGCCAGATACGCAGTATTTT
>NA|medium-sized|TRBV7-9|TRBJ1-2
CASSLGRQTYGYTF
TGTGCCAGCAGCTTAGGGCGACAGACCTATGGCTACACCTTC